These 28 T cell receptor beta chains share one sample of origin, sequenced in a study of T cell repertoires in cytomegalovirus infection. TCRdb processed the reads anew with MiXCR; each CDR3 protein has one entry. This sample has around 530,000 distinct CDR3 sequences, with roughly 29% found just once. The sequenced sample consisted of PBMCs. Receptors were obtained from a human donor in good health (CMV status not recorded). Some clones in this sample may be carry-over from other donors' samples.

The rearrangement uses TRBV12-3 or TRBV12-4 and TRBJ1-5; D is perhaps TRBD1 (5 bases). Trimming took 6 bases from V and 0 from J, leaving 15 bases between them. This CDR3 is built from 16 residues. CDR3 region: CASSPVGVNSNQPQHF. The DNA for the CDR3 is TGTGCCAGCAGCCCCGTAGGGGTAAATAGCAATCAGCCCCAGCATTTT.

Note on this clonotype: One end of the junction is discordant with germline, which a read error may explain. The chain uses TRBV28 and TRBJ2-7, with D perhaps matching TRBD1 or TRBD2 (5 bases each). CDR1 MDHEN and CDR2 SYDVKM come from the germline V gene. The CDR3 is made up of 12 amino acids. The CDR3 DNA reads as TGTGCCAGCAGTTCCCCGGGGCGCGTTCGGGACTTC. Its translation: CASSSPGRVRDF.

This clonotype occurred a few times. V is TRBV5-6 and J is TRBJ2-7; TRBD1 aligns across 8 bases. J lost 10 bases, V lost 4 bases, and 10 bases had no gene match. The CDR3 sequence is 13 residues long. Germline lookup yields CDR1 SGHDT and CDR2 YYEEEE. CDR3 DNA: TGTGCCAGCAGCGTTCGACAGGGGTTGATTCAGTACGTC. Encoded protein: CASSVRQGLIQYV.

This clonotype appeared a few times. The chain combines TRBV7-9 with TRBJ2-7; the D gene is possibly TRBD1 (6 bases). The CDR3 spans 15 residues. CDR1 and CDR2 from the germline V gene are SEHNR and FQNEAQ (reference sequence). Trimming stripped 5 bases from V and 0 bases from J, with 14 bases between. This CDR3 is CASSLPTGDSYEQYF. In DNA, the CDR3 is TGTGCCAGCAGCCTACCGACAGGAGACTCCTACGAGCAGTACTTC. Full variable domain (rest looked up from reference TRBV7-9 and TRBJ2-7): DTGVSQNPRHKITKRGQNVTFRCDPISEHNRLYWYRQTLGQGPEFLTYFQNEAQLEKSRLLSDRFSAERPKGSFSTLEIQRTEQGDSAMYLCASSLPTGDSYEQYFGPGTRLTVT.

Worth noting for this clonotype: The junction differs from germline at one of its ends, possibly a read error. The rearrangement joins TRBV15 to TRBJ1-2; no definite D call. The CDR3 is made up of 15 amino acids. Germline assignment: CDR1 LNHNV and CDR2 YYDKDF (reference sequence). The CDR3 protein is CATSRDGQASYSYTF. The CDR3 bases are TGTGCCACCAGCAGAGATGGGCAGGCTAGCTATAGCTACACCTTC.

In its sample, this clonotype was seen once. A much bigger clone sits one base away, suggesting this may be a read error. The genes are TRBV7-2 and TRBJ2-1, with 10 positions matching TRBD2. The length of the CDR3 is 15 residues. The V gene end was trimmed by 5 bases and the J gene end by 8 bases; junction bases not matched to a gene: 9. The germline V gene has CDR1 SGHTA and CDR2 FQGNSA. The CDR3 reads CASSDLAGVGHEQFF. The CDR3, as DNA: TGTGCCAGCAGCGATCTAGCGGGAGTGGGGCATGAGCAGTTCTTC.

This clonotype has a count of ten or more. This chain uses TRBV7-6 with TRBJ2-3; D is unresolved. The CDR3 runs 15 residues. Germline V gives CDR1 SGHVS, CDR2 FNYEAQ. V lost 1 base, J lost 1 base, and 9 bases lay in between. Here the CDR3 DNA reads TGTGCCAGCAGCTTAGTTGCTTTTGGCACAGATACGCAGTATTTT. It codes for CASSLVAFGTDTQYF.

This clonotype appeared a few times. The rearrangement joins TRBV19 to TRBJ1-1; 12 bases map to TRBD1. The CDR3 length is 16 residues. Looked up from germline, CDR1 is LNHDA and CDR2 is SQIVND (reference sequence). V shed 6 bases and J 7 bases; nucleotides not matched to a gene: 12. CDR3 DNA: TGTGCCAGTAGACGTCCCGGGACAGGGGGCGCGGGTGAAGCTTTCTTT. Amino acids: CASRRPGTGGAGEAFF.

The table lists this clonotype with many counts. The chain joins TRBV4-1 to TRBJ1-1; D is perhaps TRBD1 (5 bases). The CDR3 totals 15 residues. The germline V and J ends were trimmed by 0 bases and 4 bases, with 12 bases remaining between them. Per the germline V gene, CDR1 is MGHRA and CDR2 is YSYEKL. The CDR3 region has the DNA TGCGCCAGCAGCCAAGATCCGGGCAGGGTCACTGAAGCTTTCTTT. Its protein is CASSQDPGRVTEAFF.

The rearrangement uses TRBV18 and TRBJ2-1; D not certain. CDR1 and CDR2 from the germline V gene are KGHSH and LQKENI. This CDR3 has 15 amino acids. Between the trimmed V and J ends, which lost 2 bases and 14 bases, there was a span of 22 bases. The CDR3 sequence is CASSPFDPGSGLEFF. The CDR3 nucleotides read TGTGCCAGCTCACCATTCGACCCAGGCTCTGGCTTGGAGTTCTTC.

This clonotype appeared a few times. An end of the junction does not agree with germline; a read error may underlie this. The rearrangement joins TRBV7-7 to TRBJ2-5; D might be TRBD1 (6 bases). This CDR3 is built from 13 residues. Germline lookup yields CDR1 SSHAT and CDR2 FNYEAQ (reference sequence). For the CDR3, the DNA is TGTGCTAGCAGCCAATCCAGGGGAGAGACCCAGTACTTC. Residues: CASSQSRGETQYF.

The CDR3 nucleotides are TGTGCCAGCAGCTCCAGGGTTGGCGAGCAGTACTTC. Translating it yields CASSSRVGEQYF. The chain is built from TRBV6-1 and TRBJ2-7, with a weak D call TRBD1 (5 bases). Trimming shortened V by 6 bases and J by 6 bases, and 12 bases separated the two germline ends. This CDR3 is 12 amino acids long. Germline V gene data show CDR1 as MNHNS and CDR2 as SASEGT.

With regard to this clonotype: A much larger clone differs from this one at a single base, so this may be a read error. The chain has TRBV7-2 and TRBJ1-2; a weak D match, TRBD1 (5 bases). Looked up from germline, CDR1 is SGHTA and CDR2 is FQGNSA. There are 13 residues in the CDR3. Trimming removed 7 bases from V and 5 bases from J, with 14 bases in between. The CDR3 region has the DNA TGTGCCAGCACGCCGACGGGGGGTTATGGCTACACCTTC. Its protein product is CASTPTGGYGYTF. Full variable domain (remainder filled in from reference TRBV7-2 and TRBJ1-2): GAGVSQSPSNKVTEKGKDVELRCDPISGHTALYWYRQSLGQGLEFLIYFQGNSAPDKSGLPSDRFSAERTGGSVSTLTIQRTQQEDSAVYLCASTPTGGYGYTFGSGTRLTVV.

The rearrangement links TRBV11-1 to TRBJ2-7, with 7 bases lining up with TRBD1. The CDR3 sequence is 13 residues long. Germline CDR1 is SGHAT and CDR2 is FQDESV (reference sequence). Germline trimming cut 5 bases from V and 3 bases from J; bases unmatched to any gene: 4. The DNA for the CDR3 is TGTGCCAGCAGCACCGGACAGGTCTACGAGCAGTACTTC. Its protein is CASSTGQVYEQYF.

This clonotype turned up a few times. V usage is TRBV7-3 and J usage is TRBJ2-1; tentative D call: TRBD2 (5 bases). The germline V and J ends were trimmed by 6 bases and 0 bases, with 9 bases remaining between them. CDR1 is SGHTA, CDR2 FQGTGA, per germline. The CDR3 covers 14 residues. The CDR3 bases are TGTGCCAGCAGACCAGACTACTCCTACAATGAGCAGTTCTTC. Translated: CASRPDYSYNEQFF.

This clonotype was detected many times. The V and J genes are TRBV11-2 and TRBJ2-7, with 11 bases lining up with TRBD1. V lost 5 bases, J lost 5 bases, and 5 bases stayed unmatched. Germline-derived CDR1 and CDR2 are SGHAT and FQNNGV. The CDR3 runs 14 residues. The CDR3 sequence: CASSLRTGGNEQYF. As DNA, the CDR3 is TGTGCCAGCAGCCTACGGACAGGGGGCAACGAGCAGTACTTC.

This clonotype was seen more than once but under ten times. The chain carries TRBV14 and TRBJ1-1; no definite D call. In germline, CDR1 is SGHDN, CDR2 FVKESK. The CDR3 has 14 residues. Deletions cut 4 bases from V and 1 base from J, with 10 bases between. CDR3: CASSPILGNTEAFF. DNA of the CDR3: TGTGCCAGCAGCCCAATACTAGGGAACACTGAAGCTTTCTTT.

The chain joins TRBV12-3 or TRBV12-4 to TRBJ2-3; TRBD1 aligns across 10 bases. The CDR3 covers 12 residues. The CDR3 here is CADRGPTDTQYF. In DNA, the CDR3 is TGTGCAGACAGGGGGCCCACAGATACGCAGTATTTT.

V usage is TRBV28 and J usage is TRBJ1-3; D ambiguous. Germline V gene sequence: CDR1 MDHEN, CDR2 SYDVKM. The CDR3 has 11 amino acids. The V end was cut by 9 bases, the J end by 1 base, with 4 bases between. Here the CDR3 DNA reads TGTGCCAGTACTTCTGGAAACACCATATATTTT. This sequence encodes CASTSGNTIYF. The entire variable domain, with the rest obtained from reference TRBV28 and TRBJ1-3, is as follows: DVKVTQSSRYLVKRTGEKVFLECVQDMDHENMFWYRQDPGLGLRLIYFSYDVKMKEKGDIPEGYSVSREKKERFSLILESASTNQTSMYLCASTSGNTIYFGEGSWLTVV.

This sequence joins TRBV10-3 and TRBJ1-3; possibly TRBD1 for D (6 bases). CDR1 is ENHRY, CDR2 SYGVKD, per germline. V was shortened by 10 bases and J by 0 bases, with 13 bases between the two germline ends. CDR3 length equals 14 residues. CDR3: CASRQENSGNTIYF. The DNA of the CDR3 is TGTGCCAGCAGACAGGAAAACTCTGGAAACACCATATATTTT.

This sequence joins TRBV7-8 and TRBJ1-2; no clear D gene. In germline, CDR1 is SGHVS, CDR2 FQNEAQ. This CDR3 region has 16 residues. V dropped 1 base and J dropped 8 bases, with 20 bases sitting between them. The CDR3 protein is CASSLGALGRADGYTF. The DNA of the CDR3 is TGTGCCAGCAGCTTAGGGGCCCTCGGCCGGGCGGACGGCTACACCTTC.

The gene calls are TRBV7-9 and TRBJ2-3; D uncertain. Germline V lookup: CDR1 SEHNR, CDR2 FQNEAQ (reference sequence). The germline V and J ends were trimmed by 2 bases and 1 base, with 10 bases remaining between them. The length of the CDR3 is 15 residues. Written as DNA, the CDR3 is TGTGCCAGCAGCTTATTTGGTCTGGGCACAGATACGCAGTATTTT. It yields the protein CASSLFGLGTDTQYF.

This clonotype was seen a few times. The genes are TRBV6-2 or TRBV6-3 and TRBJ2-1; 9 nucleotides agree with TRBD2. The CDR3 has 14 residues. Germline CDR1 reads MNHEY; CDR2 reads SVGEGT. J lost 6 bases, V lost 1 base, and 1 base had no gene match. Here the CDR3 reads CASSYWTSVNEQFF. The CDR3 region has the DNA TGTGCCAGCAGTTACTGGACTAGCGTCAATGAGCAGTTCTTC.

The sample holds many counts of this clonotype. The chain links TRBV7-2 to TRBJ2-7; tentatively, D is TRBD2 (6 bases). CDR3 length: 16 residues. Looked up from germline, CDR1 is SGHTA and CDR2 is FQGNSA. The V gene lost 4 bases and the J gene lost 0 bases, with 16 bases spanning the gap. The DNA of the CDR3 is TGTGCCAGCAGCTCTTACCCGGGACTGGACTCCTACGAGCAGTACTTC. Its protein is CASSSYPGLDSYEQYF.

CDR3: CASSSNTGGTYNEQFF. DNA of the CDR3: TGTGCCAGCAGCAGTAACACGGGAGGCACCTACAATGAGCAGTTCTTC. The genes are TRBV6-2 or TRBV6-3 and TRBJ2-1, with 7 bases identical to TRBD2. Germline V CDR1 and CDR2: MNHEY, SVGEGT. The CDR3 runs to 16 residues. Trimming removed 6 bases from V and 2 bases from J; junction bases left unmatched: 10.

This clonotype has a count of ten or more. This chain joins TRBV7-2 and TRBJ2-7, with unresolved D. Germline V lookup: CDR1 SGHTA, CDR2 FQGNSA. Trimming pared 3 bases from V and 4 bases from J, leaving 13 bases between. The CDR3 consists of 14 residues. The DNA of the CDR3 is TGTGCCAGCAGCTTTGCTCTAGGTCCGTACGAGCAGTACTTC. Residues: CASSFALGPYEQYF.

The genes are TRBV7-2 and TRBJ1-4, with D unresolved. This CDR3 comprises 14 residues. The germline V gene encodes CDR1 SGHTA and CDR2 FQGNSA. The V and J ends lost 6 bases and 4 bases respectively, with 12 bases between them. CDR3: CASRIHSLNEKLFF. Written as DNA, the CDR3 is TGTGCCAGCAGAATACACAGCCTTAATGAAAAACTGTTTTTT.

This clonotype was observed a few times. The chain combines TRBV28 with TRBJ2-5; no clear D. The germline CDR1 and CDR2 sequences are MDHEN and SYDVKM. The CDR3 consists of 12 residues. The V end lost 3 bases, the J end lost 3 bases, and 5 bases lay between the germline ends. CDR3 residues: CASSFRKETQYF. DNA of the CDR3: TGTGCCAGCAGTTTCAGGAAAGAGACCCAGTACTTC.